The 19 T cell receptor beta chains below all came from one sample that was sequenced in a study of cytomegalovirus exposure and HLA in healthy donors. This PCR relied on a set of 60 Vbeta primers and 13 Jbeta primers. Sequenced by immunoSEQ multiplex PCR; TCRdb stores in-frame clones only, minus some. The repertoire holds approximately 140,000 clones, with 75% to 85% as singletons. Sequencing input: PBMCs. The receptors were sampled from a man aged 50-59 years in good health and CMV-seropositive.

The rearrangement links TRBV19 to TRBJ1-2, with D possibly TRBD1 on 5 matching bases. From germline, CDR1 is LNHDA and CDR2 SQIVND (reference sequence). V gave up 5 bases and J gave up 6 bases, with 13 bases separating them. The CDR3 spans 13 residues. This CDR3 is CASSPQEIDGYTF. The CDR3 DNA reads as TGTGCCAGTAGTCCACAGGAGATCGATGGCTACACCTTC. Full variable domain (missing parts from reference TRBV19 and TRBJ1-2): DGGITQSPKYLFRKEGQNVTLSCEQNLNHDAMYWYRQDPGQGLRLIYYSQIVNDFQKGDIAEGYSVSREKKESFPLTVTSAQKNPTAFYLCASSPQEIDGYTFGSGTRLTVV.

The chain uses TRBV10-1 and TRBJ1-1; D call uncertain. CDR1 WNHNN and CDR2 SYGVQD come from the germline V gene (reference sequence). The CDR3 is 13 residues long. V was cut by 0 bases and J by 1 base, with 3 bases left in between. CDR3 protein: CASSESANTEAFF. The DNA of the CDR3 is TGCGCCAGCAGTGAGTCGGCGAACACTGAAGCTTTCTTT.

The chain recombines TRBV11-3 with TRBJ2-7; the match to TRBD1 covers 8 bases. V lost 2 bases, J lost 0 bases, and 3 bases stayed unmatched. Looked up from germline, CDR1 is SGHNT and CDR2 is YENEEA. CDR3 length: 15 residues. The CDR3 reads CASSLRGTGSYEQYF. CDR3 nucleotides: TGTGCCAGCAGCTTAAGGGGGACAGGCTCCTACGAGCAGTACTTC.

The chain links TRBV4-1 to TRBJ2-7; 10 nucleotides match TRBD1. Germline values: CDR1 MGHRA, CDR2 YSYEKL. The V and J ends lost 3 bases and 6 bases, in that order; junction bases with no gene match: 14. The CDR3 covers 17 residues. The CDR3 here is CASSHLSLGTGVFEQYF. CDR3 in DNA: TGCGCCAGCAGCCATCTTTCCTTAGGGACAGGGGTATTCGAGCAGTACTTC.

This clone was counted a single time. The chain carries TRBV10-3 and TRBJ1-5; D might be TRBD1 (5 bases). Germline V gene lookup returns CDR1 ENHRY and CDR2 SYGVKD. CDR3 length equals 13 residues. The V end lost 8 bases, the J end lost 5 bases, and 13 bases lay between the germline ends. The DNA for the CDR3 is TGTGCCATCGGGGCAGGGATTGATCAGCCCCAGCATTTT. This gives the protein CAIGAGIDQPQHF.

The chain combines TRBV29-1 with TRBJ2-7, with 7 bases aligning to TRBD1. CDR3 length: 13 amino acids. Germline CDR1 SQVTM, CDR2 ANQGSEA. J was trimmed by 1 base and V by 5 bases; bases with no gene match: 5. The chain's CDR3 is CSVRGTESYEQYF. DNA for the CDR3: TGCAGCGTTAGGGGGACAGAATCCTACGAGCAGTACTTC.

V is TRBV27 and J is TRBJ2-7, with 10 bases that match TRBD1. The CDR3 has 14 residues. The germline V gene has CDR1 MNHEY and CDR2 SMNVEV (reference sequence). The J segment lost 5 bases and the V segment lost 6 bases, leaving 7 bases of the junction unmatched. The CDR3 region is CASSTGTGVNEQYF. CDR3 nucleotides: TGTGCCAGCAGCACCGGGACAGGGGTTAACGAGCAGTACTTC.

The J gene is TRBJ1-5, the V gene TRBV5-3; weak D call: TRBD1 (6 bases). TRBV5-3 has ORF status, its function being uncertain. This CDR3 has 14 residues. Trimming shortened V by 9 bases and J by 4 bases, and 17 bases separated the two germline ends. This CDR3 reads CAISPDSLNQPQHF. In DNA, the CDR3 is TGTGCCATCTCACCGGACAGCCTTAATCAGCCCCAGCATTTT.

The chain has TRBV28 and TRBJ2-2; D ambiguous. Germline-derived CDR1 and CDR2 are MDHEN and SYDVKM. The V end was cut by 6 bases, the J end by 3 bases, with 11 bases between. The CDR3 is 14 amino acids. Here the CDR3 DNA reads TGTGCCAGCAGCCCTCGTTATTACACCGGGGAGCTGTTTTTT. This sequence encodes CASSPRYYTGELFF.

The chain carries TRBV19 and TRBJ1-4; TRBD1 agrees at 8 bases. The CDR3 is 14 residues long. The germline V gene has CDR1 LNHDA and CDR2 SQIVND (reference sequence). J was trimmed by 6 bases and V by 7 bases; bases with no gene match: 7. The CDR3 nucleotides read TGTGCCAGTACCGCTACAGGGGGATATGAAAAACTGTTTTTT. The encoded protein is CASTATGGYEKLFF.

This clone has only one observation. CDR3 residues: CASSLGVYEQYF. In DNA form, the CDR3 reads TGTGCCAGCAGCCTCGGGGTATACGAGCAGTACTTC. This chain joins TRBV5-8 and TRBJ2-5; tentative D call: TRBD2 (5 bases). The end of the DNA fits TRBJ2-7 better, so the J call may be wrong. Per the germline V gene, CDR1 is SGHTS and CDR2 is YDEGEE. There are 12 residues in the CDR3.

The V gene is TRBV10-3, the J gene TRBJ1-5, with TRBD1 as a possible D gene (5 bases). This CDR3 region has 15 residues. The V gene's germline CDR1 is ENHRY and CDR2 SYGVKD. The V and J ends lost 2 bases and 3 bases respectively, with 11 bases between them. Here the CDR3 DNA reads TGTGCCATCAGTGAGGTCGTAGGGGCCAATCAGCCCCAGCATTTT. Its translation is CAISEVVGANQPQHF.

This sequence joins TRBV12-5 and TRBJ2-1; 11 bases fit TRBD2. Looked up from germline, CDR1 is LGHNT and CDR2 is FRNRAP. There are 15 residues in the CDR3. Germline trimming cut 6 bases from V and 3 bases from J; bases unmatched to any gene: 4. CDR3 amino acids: CASGKTSGNYNEQFF. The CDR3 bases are TGTGCTAGTGGCAAGACTAGCGGGAACTACAATGAGCAGTTCTTC.

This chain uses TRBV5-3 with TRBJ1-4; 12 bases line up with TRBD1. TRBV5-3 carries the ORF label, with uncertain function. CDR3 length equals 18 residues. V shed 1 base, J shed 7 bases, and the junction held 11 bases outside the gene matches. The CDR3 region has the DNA TGTGCCAGAAGCTTGCTTCTTAGGGGACAGGGGGCTGGTGAAAAACTGTTTTTT. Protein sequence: CARSLLLRGQGAGEKLFF.

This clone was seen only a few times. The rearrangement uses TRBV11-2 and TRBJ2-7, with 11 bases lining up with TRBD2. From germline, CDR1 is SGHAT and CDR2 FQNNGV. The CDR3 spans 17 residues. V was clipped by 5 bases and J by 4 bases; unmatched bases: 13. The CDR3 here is CASSPTARLAGLYEQYF. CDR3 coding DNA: TGTGCCAGCAGCCCGACAGCCCGACTAGCGGGACTATACGAGCAGTACTTC.

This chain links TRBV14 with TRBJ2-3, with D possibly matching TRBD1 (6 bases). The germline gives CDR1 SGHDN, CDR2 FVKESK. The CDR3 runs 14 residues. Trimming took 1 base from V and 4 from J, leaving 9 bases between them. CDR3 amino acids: CASSQAGVADTQYF. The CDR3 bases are TGTGCCAGCAGCCAAGCAGGGGTCGCAGATACGCAGTATTTT.

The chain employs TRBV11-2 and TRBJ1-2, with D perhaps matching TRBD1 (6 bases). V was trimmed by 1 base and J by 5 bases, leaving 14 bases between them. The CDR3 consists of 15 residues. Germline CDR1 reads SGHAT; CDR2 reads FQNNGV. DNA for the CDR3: TGTGCCAGCAGCTTAGCGGCAGGGGTACGGTATGGCTACACCTTC. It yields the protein CASSLAAGVRYGYTF.

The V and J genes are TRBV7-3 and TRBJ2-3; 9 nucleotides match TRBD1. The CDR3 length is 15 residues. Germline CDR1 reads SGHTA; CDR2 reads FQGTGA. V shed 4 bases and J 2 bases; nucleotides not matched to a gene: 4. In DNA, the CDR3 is TGTGCCAGCAGCTACCGGGACAGGGTCACAGATACGCAGTATTTT. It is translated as CASSYRDRVTDTQYF.

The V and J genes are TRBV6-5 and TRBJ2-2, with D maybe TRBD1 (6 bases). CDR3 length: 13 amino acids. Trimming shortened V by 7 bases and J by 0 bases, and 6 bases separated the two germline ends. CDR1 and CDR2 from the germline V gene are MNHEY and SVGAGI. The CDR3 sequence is CASTGANTGELFF. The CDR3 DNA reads TGTGCCAGCACAGGGGCGAACACCGGGGAGCTGTTTTTT.